This is a list of T cell receptor beta chains from one sample in a study of blood T cell repertoires in COVID-19. Measured with immunoSEQ multiplex PCR; TCRdb has only the in-frame clones, and not every one. The sample lists around 110,000 clones; roughly 75% were seen once. Sequencing input: peripheral blood. These receptors originate from a man aged 55 to 70 with active or convalescent COVID-19. CDR3s include the opening cysteine and the closing phenylalanine or tryptophan. Each record gives: clone size, V gene, J gene, D gene, CDR3 DNA, CDR3 protein. A D gene is named only where the DNA matches it firmly. Clone size is given for some rows only: seen once, a few or many times, or a class if the clone is expanded.

clone size: -; V gene: TRBV28; J gene: TRBJ1-4; D gene: -; CDR3 DNA: TGTGCCAGCAGTCAAGTGGGGGGAGGTTACGAAAAACTGTTTTTT; CDR3 protein: CASSQVGGGYEKLFF
clone size: -; V gene: TRBV5-4; J gene: TRBJ2-2; D gene: TRBD2; CDR3 DNA: TGTGCCAGCAGCTCTGGGACTAGCGGGAGTACCGGGGAGCTGTTTTTT; CDR3 protein: CASSSGTSGSTGELFF
clone size: -; V gene: TRBV9; J gene: TRBJ2-3; D gene: -; CDR3 DNA: TGTGCCAGCAGCGTAGTGGGGCAGGGGGGAGATACGCAGTATTTT; CDR3 protein: CASSVVGQGGDTQYF
clone size: -; V gene: TRBV4-3; J gene: TRBJ1-3; D gene: -; CDR3 DNA: TGCGCCAGCAGCCAAGAACTCTCCCTTCTAAGCTCTGGAAACACCATATATTTT; CDR3 protein: CASSQELSLLSSGNTIYF
clone size: -; V gene: TRBV7-6; J gene: TRBJ2-5; D gene: TRBD2; CDR3 DNA: TGTGCCAGCAGCTACGGACTAGCGGAAGTATTAGAGACCCAGTACTTC; CDR3 protein: CASSYGLAEVLETQYF
clone size: -; V gene: TRBV10-3; J gene: TRBJ1-1; D gene: TRBD1; CDR3 DNA: TGTGCCATCAGTGGGAGACAGGGGGAATTATTAAACACTGAAGCTTTCTTT; CDR3 protein: CAISGRQGELLNTEAFF
clone size: -; V gene: TRBV9; J gene: TRBJ2-5; D gene: -; CDR3 DNA: TGTGCCAGCAGCGTCTCTGAGACCCAGTACTTC; CDR3 protein: CASSVSETQYF
clone size: once; V gene: TRBV5-5; J gene: TRBJ2-5; D gene: TRBD2; CDR3 DNA: TGTGCCAGCAGCCGTAGCGGGATTCGAGAGACCCAGTACTTC; CDR3 protein: CASSRSGIRETQYF
clone size: -; V gene: TRBV28; J gene: TRBJ1-5; D gene: -; CDR3 DNA: TGTGCCAGCAGGAGAGGGGGTCAGCCCCAGCATTTT; CDR3 protein: CASRRGGQPQHF
clone size: -; V gene: TRBV7-3; J gene: TRBJ2-1; D gene: TRBD2; CDR3 DNA: TGTGCCAGCACCGTAACCTCGGGGGGTGAGCAGTTCTTC; CDR3 protein: CASTVTSGGEQFF
clone size: -; V gene: TRBV30; J gene: TRBJ2-7; D gene: TRBD2; CDR3 DNA: TGTGCCTGGCGTGAACTAGCGGGAGCCACCTACGAGCAGTACTTC; CDR3 protein: CAWRELAGATYEQYF
clone size: -; V gene: TRBV11-2; J gene: TRBJ1-2; D gene: TRBD1; CDR3 DNA: TGTGCCAGCAGCTCATACCGGGACAGCCTAAACTATGGCTACACCTTC; CDR3 protein: CASSSYRDSLNYGYTF
clone size: -; V gene: TRBV6-2/TRBV6-3; J gene: TRBJ1-1; D gene: -; CDR3 DNA: TGTGCCAGCAGTTACCCGGGGAATTGGGGAGCTTTCTTT; CDR3 protein: CASSYPGNWGAFF
clone size: -; V gene: TRBV9; J gene: TRBJ2-5; D gene: TRBD1; CDR3 DNA: TGTGCCAGCAGCCCGGGACAGCAAGAGACCCAGTACTTC; CDR3 protein: CASSPGQQETQYF
clone size: once; V gene: TRBV4-1; J gene: TRBJ1-2; D gene: TRBD1; CDR3 DNA: TGCGCCAGCAGCCAAGTTCACAGGGGAATAGACTATGGCTACACCTTC; CDR3 protein: CASSQVHRGIDYGYTF